The 12 T cell receptor beta chains below were found in one sample sequenced in a study of blood T cell repertoires in COVID-19. Repertoires were generated with immunoSEQ multiplex PCR, while TCRdb's copy carries only in-frame clones and drops some. The profile shows roughly 130,000 clones, 70% to 80% of them singletons. The sequenced material came from peripheral blood. Receptor source: a man aged 50 or older with acute or convalescent COVID-19.

This chain connects TRBV5-1 to TRBJ2-3, with TRBD2 identical over 7 bases. Looked up from germline, CDR1 is SGHRS and CDR2 is YFSETQ. With 3 bases clipped from V and 0 bases from J, the junction kept 7 bases outside the gene matches. CDR3 size: 16 residues. CDR3 DNA sequence: TGCGCCAGCAGCTCGTCAGCGGGGTCAAGCACAGATACGCAGTATTTT. It yields the protein CASSSSAGSSTDTQYF.

The J gene is TRBJ1-1, the V gene TRBV5-6; TRBD1 might be the D (6 bases). With 0 bases removed from V and 0 bases from J, the gap between germline ends came to 6 bases. The CDR3 covers 14 residues. Germline CDR1 and CDR2: SGHDT and YYEEEE. CDR3 amino acids: CASSLDRVNTEAFF. The CDR3 bases are TGTGCCAGCAGCTTGGACAGGGTGAACACTGAAGCTTTCTTT.

The genes are TRBV18 and TRBJ1-6; 10 bases are shared with TRBD1. Germline V gives CDR1 KGHSH, CDR2 LQKENI. V lost 3 bases and J lost 6; bases outside the gene matches: 11. CDR3 length equals 18 residues. The CDR3 loop reads CASSPWGQGSHSNSPLHF. CDR3 nucleotide sequence: TGTGCCAGCTCACCGTGGGGACAGGGGTCGCATAGTAATTCACCCCTCCACTTT.

This clone was detected ten times or more. The rearrangement joins TRBV9 to TRBJ2-1; 9 positions match TRBD2. The V gene's germline CDR1 is SGDLS and CDR2 YYNGEE. The length of the CDR3 is 15 residues. Germline trimming cut 0 bases from V and 4 bases from J; bases unmatched to any gene: 2. This CDR3 is CASSVATSGYNEQFF. CDR3 coding DNA: TGTGCCAGCAGCGTAGCTACTAGCGGGTACAATGAGCAGTTCTTC.

This sequence joins TRBV5-1 and TRBJ1-4; tentative D call: TRBD1 (5 bases). This CDR3 has 15 residues. V lost 4 bases and J 8 bases, leaving 18 bases between the germline ends. Germline CDR1 and CDR2: SGHRS and YFSETQ. The DNA for the CDR3 is TGCGCCAGCAGCCCTTGGGGCCAGGGAGGGGAAAAACTGTTTTTT. Protein: CASSPWGQGGEKLFF.

The chain joins TRBV3-1 (or the pseudogene TRBV3-2) to TRBJ2-5, with 8 nucleotides matching TRBD2. The CDR3 runs to 17 residues. The germline CDR1 and CDR2 sequences are LGHDT and YNNKEL (reference sequence). V trimming: 4 bases; J trimming: 2 bases; junction bases outside the gene matches: 12. The CDR3 sequence: CASSRMIAGKKQETQYF. The CDR3 bases are TGTGCCAGCAGCCGTATGATAGCGGGGAAAAAACAAGAGACCCAGTACTTC.

The chain has TRBV4-1 and TRBJ1-2; 7 positions agree with TRBD1. The CDR3 contains 14 residues. CDR1 and CDR2 (germline): MGHRA, YSYEKL. The trim removed 4 bases at V and 8 bases at J, leaving 10 bases unmatched. In DNA, the CDR3 is TGCGCCAGCAGCCCTCTAACAGGGGATCGGGGCTACACCTTC. Translation gives CASSPLTGDRGYTF.

This chain connects TRBV7-8 to TRBJ2-1; 8 bases match TRBD2. V gave up 3 bases and J gave up 1 base; unmatched junction bases: 5. This CDR3 is 16 amino acids long. CDR1 SGHVS and CDR2 FQNEAQ come from the germline V gene. The CDR3: CASSFSGAPSYNEQFF. The CDR3 region has the DNA TGTGCCAGCAGCTTTAGCGGGGCCCCTTCCTACAATGAGCAGTTCTTC.

The chain joins TRBV7-9 to TRBJ2-5, with D tentatively TRBD2 (5 bases). This CDR3 has 13 residues. Trimming took off 3 bases at V and 3 bases at J, with 8 bases between the two ends. CDR1 is SEHNR and CDR2 is FQNEAQ in the germline V gene (reference sequence). The CDR3 is CASSFFGEETQYF. DNA for the CDR3: TGTGCCAGCAGCTTTTTCGGGGAAGAGACCCAGTACTTC.

Here the CDR3 DNA reads TGTGCCAGCAGCCAAGATCTGTCCCATACAGGGGCCAGCACAGATACGCAGTATTTT. Protein product: CASSQDLSHTGASTDTQYF. The chain couples TRBV4-2 to TRBJ2-3; 7 bases are a match to TRBD1. Germline V CDR1 and CDR2: LGHNA, YNFKEQ. J gave up 0 bases and V 0 bases, and 12 bases lay outside the gene matches. There are 19 residues in the CDR3.

The CDR3, as DNA: TGCGCCAGCAGCCAAGATGCTAGCGCCCAAGAGACCCAGTACTTC. Protein product: CASSQDASAQETQYF. V is TRBV4-1 and J is TRBJ2-5; a weak D match, TRBD2 (6 bases). Germline CDR1 reads MGHRA; CDR2 reads YSYEKL. Deletions cut 0 bases from V and 1 base from J, with 9 bases between. CDR3 length: 15 residues.

The V and J genes are TRBV2 and TRBJ1-6, with TRBD1 identical over 11 bases. The length of the CDR3 is 15 residues. J lost 11 bases, V lost 6 bases, and 9 bases had no gene match. Germline CDR1 and CDR2: SNHLY and FYNNEI. CDR3 coding DNA: TGTGCCAGCAGGGGGACAGGGGGAACTCCGACACCCCTCCACTTT. It specifies CASRGTGGTPTPLHF.